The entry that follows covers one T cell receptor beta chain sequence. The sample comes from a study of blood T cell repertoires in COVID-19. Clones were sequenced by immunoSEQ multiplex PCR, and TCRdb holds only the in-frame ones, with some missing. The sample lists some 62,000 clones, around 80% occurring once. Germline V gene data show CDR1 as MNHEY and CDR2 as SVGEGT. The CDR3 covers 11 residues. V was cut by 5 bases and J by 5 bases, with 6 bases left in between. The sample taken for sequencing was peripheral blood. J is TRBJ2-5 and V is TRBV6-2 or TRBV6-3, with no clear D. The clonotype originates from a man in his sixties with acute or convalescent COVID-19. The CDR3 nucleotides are TGTGCCAGCAGTGTACATGAGACCCAGTACTTC. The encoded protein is CASSVHETQYF.